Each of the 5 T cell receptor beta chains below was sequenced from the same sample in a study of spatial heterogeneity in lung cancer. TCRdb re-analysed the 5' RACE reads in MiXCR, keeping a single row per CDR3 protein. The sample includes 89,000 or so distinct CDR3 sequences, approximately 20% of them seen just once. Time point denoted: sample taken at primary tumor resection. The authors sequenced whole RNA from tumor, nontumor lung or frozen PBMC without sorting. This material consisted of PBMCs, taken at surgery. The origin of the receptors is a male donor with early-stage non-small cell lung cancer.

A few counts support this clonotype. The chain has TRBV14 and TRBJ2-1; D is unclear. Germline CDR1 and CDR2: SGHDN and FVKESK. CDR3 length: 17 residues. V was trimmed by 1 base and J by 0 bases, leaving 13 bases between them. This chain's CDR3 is CASSQVAPLSSYNEQFF. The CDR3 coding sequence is TGTGCCAGCAGCCAAGTCGCGCCCCTGAGCTCCTACAATGAGCAGTTCTTC.

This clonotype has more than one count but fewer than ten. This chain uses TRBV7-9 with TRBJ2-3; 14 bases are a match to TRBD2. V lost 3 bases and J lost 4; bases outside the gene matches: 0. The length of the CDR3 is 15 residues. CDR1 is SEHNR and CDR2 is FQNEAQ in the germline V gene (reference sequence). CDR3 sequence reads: CASSLGLAGADTQYF. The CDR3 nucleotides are TGTGCCAGCAGCTTGGGACTAGCGGGAGCAGATACGCAGTATTTT.

The CDR3 spells CASSLTLGYEQYF. The CDR3 DNA is TGTGCCAGCAGCCTGACACTCGGCTACGAGCAGTACTTC. The chain joins TRBV2 to TRBJ2-7, with no clear D. Between the trimmed V and J ends, which lost 6 bases and 3 bases, there was a span of 12 bases. From germline, CDR1 is SNHLY and CDR2 FYNNEI. This CDR3 has 13 amino acids.

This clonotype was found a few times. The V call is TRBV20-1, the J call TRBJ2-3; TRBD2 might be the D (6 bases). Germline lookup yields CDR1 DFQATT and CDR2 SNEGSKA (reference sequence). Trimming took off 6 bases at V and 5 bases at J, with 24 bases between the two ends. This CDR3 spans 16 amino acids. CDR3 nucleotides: TGCAGTGCCCCTGGAGGGCCATCAGCCTTGGGAGATACGCAGTATTTT. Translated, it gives CSAPGGPSALGDTQYF.

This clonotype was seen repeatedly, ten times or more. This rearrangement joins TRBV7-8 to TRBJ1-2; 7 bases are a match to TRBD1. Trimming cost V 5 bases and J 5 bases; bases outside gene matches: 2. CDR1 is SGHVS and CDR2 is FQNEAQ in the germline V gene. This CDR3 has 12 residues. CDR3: CASSMTGYGYTF. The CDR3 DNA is TGTGCCAGCAGCATGACAGGGTATGGCTACACCTTC.